The next 15 T cell receptor beta chains were all read from a single sample in a study of blood T cell repertoires in COVID-19. The table came from immunoSEQ multiplex PCR; TCRdb's copy has only in-frame clones and leaves some out. The top ten clones hold around 10% of a sample with approximately 91,000 clones, about 75% of them seen once. The sample consisted of peripheral blood. These receptors originate from a woman of 80 years or more with acute or convalescent COVID-19.

This chain connects TRBV4-3 to TRBJ1-4; D gene unclear. This CDR3 is built from 13 residues. Looked up from germline, CDR1 is LGHNA and CDR2 is YSLEER. Trimming took 5 bases from V and 8 from J, leaving 12 bases between them. The CDR3 loop reads CASSVRGEEKLFF. In nucleotides, the CDR3 is TGCGCCAGCAGCGTTCGGGGTGAAGAAAAACTGTTTTTT.

The chain is built from TRBV29-1 and TRBJ1-4; D might be TRBD1 (5 bases). The germline CDR1 and CDR2 sequences are SQVTM and ANQGSEA. This CDR3 comprises 16 residues. Trimming left V 6 bases short and J 2 bases short, with 19 bases between. The DNA for the CDR3 is TGCAGCGTCTCCAGGGAGGAACCTGCGACTAATGAAAAACTGTTTTTT. Its translation: CSVSREEPATNEKLFF.

Points on this clone: Other DNA variants within this sample encode the same CDR3. The rearrangement uses TRBV18 and TRBJ2-7; 9 bases agree with TRBD1. Per germline, CDR1 KGHSH and CDR2 LQKENI. Trimming took 6 bases from V and 2 from J; bases not matched to a gene: 8. This CDR3 has 15 amino acids. CDR3: CASSRPGQGAYEQYF. CDR3 DNA: TGTGCCAGCTCGAGACCGGGACAGGGAGCCTACGAGCAGTACTTC. The variable domain in full, completed from reference TRBV18 and TRBJ2-7, reads NAGVMQNPRHLVRRRGQEARLRCSPMKGHSHVYWYRQLPEEGLKFMVYLQKENIIDESGMPKERFSAEFPKEGPSILRIQQVVRGDSAAYFCASSRPGQGAYEQYFGPGTRLTVT.

The rearrangement links TRBV29-1 to TRBJ1-4, with 7 nucleotides matching TRBD1. This CDR3 contains 16 residues. J was trimmed by 3 bases and V by 1 base; bases with no gene match: 8. Germline assignment: CDR1 SQVTM and CDR2 ANQGSEA. DNA of the CDR3: TGCAGCGTTGAAGGGGTTACAGGGGAGGCTAATGAAAAACTGTTTTTT. It yields the protein CSVEGVTGEANEKLFF.

The chain is built from TRBV7-2 and TRBJ1-2; maybe TRBD1 (6 bases). The germline V and J ends were trimmed by 5 bases and 7 bases, with 11 bases remaining between them. The CDR3 is 12 residues long. Germline V gene data show CDR1 as SGHTA and CDR2 as FQGNSA. In DNA, the CDR3 is TGTGCCAGCAGCCCGACAGGCCTTGGCTACACCTTC. Translating gives CASSPTGLGYTF.

The chain carries TRBV3-1 (or the pseudogene TRBV3-2) and TRBJ2-7; D is possibly TRBD2 (5 bases). Germline V CDR1 and CDR2: LGHDT, YNNKEL (reference sequence). The germline V and J ends were trimmed by 1 base and 6 bases, with 13 bases remaining between them. CDR3 length: 14 amino acids. The CDR3 spells CASSQASGPFEQYF. CDR3 DNA: TGTGCCAGCAGCCAAGCAAGCGGACCTTTCGAGCAGTACTTC.

The chain couples TRBV5-1 to TRBJ2-7; 8 bases align to TRBD1. There are 15 residues in the CDR3. V lost 1 base to trimming and J lost 7 bases; unmatched junction nucleotides: 10. The germline gives CDR1 SGHRS, CDR2 YFSETQ. The CDR3 coding sequence is TGCGCCAGCAGCTTGCGCCCCGGACAGGGTGGGGAGCAGTACTTC. Translating gives CASSLRPGQGGEQYF.

This clone was detected once. The chain has TRBV28 and TRBJ1-2, with D perhaps matching TRBD1 (6 bases). From germline, CDR1 is MDHEN and CDR2 SYDVKM. V lost 5 bases, J lost 5 bases, and 21 bases lay in between. This CDR3 region has 16 residues. The CDR3 spells CASSRRAAQGGYGYTF. DNA of the CDR3: TGTGCCAGCAGTCGCCGGGCCGCACAGGGCGGGTATGGCTACACCTTC.

J is TRBJ2-2 and V is TRBV28; D is unresolved. Trimming removed 7 bases from V and 2 bases from J, with 8 bases in between. The V gene's germline CDR1 is MDHEN and CDR2 SYDVKM. This CDR3 spans 13 amino acids. The CDR3 DNA sequence: TGTGCCAGCACCAAATCAAACACCGGGGAGCTGTTTTTT. Its protein product is CASTKSNTGELFF.

This chain links TRBV27 with TRBJ2-7; TRBD2 matches 11 bases. The V gene end was trimmed by 6 bases and the J gene end by 5 bases; junction bases not matched to a gene: 9. CDR3 length: 15 amino acids. Germline CDR1 MNHEY, CDR2 SMNVEV (reference sequence). The CDR3 nucleotides are TGTGCCAGCAGCCCGAGACTAGCGGGAATCAACGAGCAGTACTTC. Translating gives CASSPRLAGINEQYF.

CDR3 amino acids: CASTGRASNQPQHF. The CDR3 coding sequence is TGTGCCAGTACCGGCAGGGCAAGCAATCAGCCCCAGCATTTT. The chain recombines TRBV19 with TRBJ1-5; the D gene is possibly TRBD1 (5 bases). V lost 7 bases and J lost 1, with 11 bases in between. The germline gives CDR1 LNHDA, CDR2 SQIVND (reference sequence). The CDR3 covers 14 residues.

The V call is TRBV7-8, the J call TRBJ2-5, with D unresolved. The CDR3 is 15 residues long. Germline V gives CDR1 SGHVS, CDR2 FQNEAQ. Trimming took off 3 bases at V and 5 bases at J, with 16 bases between the two ends. The CDR3 nucleotides are TGTGCCAGCAGCTTCTCGTTAAGCCCCGGGGAGACCCAGTACTTC. Protein: CASSFSLSPGETQYF.

V gene TRBV5-1 combines with J gene TRBJ2-1; possibly TRBD2 for D (5 bases). Germline loops: CDR1 SGHRS, CDR2 YFSETQ. The CDR3 sequence is 13 residues long. V was pared by 0 bases and J by 6 bases, with 7 bases between. CDR3 amino acids: CASSLGEGNEQFF. Written as DNA, the CDR3 is TGCGCCAGCAGCTTGGGTGAGGGCAATGAGCAGTTCTTC.

By its share, this clone is large. The chain recombines TRBV19 with TRBJ2-7, with D tentatively TRBD2 (6 bases). Trimming stripped 7 bases from V and 1 base from J, with 17 bases between. The CDR3 has 15 residues. CDR1 and CDR2 from the germline V gene are LNHDA and SQIVND (reference sequence). For the CDR3, the DNA is TGTGCCAGTACCTCGGGGGTGGGGGAATCCTACGAGCAGTACTTC. Its protein product is CASTSGVGESYEQYF.

V is TRBV5-6 and J is TRBJ2-3; 10 bases are a match to TRBD2. With V trimmed by 1 base and J by 3 bases, 2 bases remained unmatched. CDR3 length equals 15 residues. CDR1 is SGHDT and CDR2 is YYEEEE in the germline V gene. In DNA form, the CDR3 reads TGTGCCAGCAGCTTGAGCGGGGGGGGTACAGATACGCAGTATTTT. It translates to CASSLSGGGTDTQYF.